The next 11 T cell receptor beta chains were all read from a single sample in a study of blood T cell repertoires in COVID-19. Assay used: immunoSEQ multiplex PCR; TCRdb lists only in-frame clones, some missing. The sample contains some 75,000 clones, roughly 91% of which appear only once. Sequenced input: peripheral blood. The origin of the receptors is a man in his sixties with acute or convalescent COVID-19.

V gene TRBV10-3 combines with J gene TRBJ1-2, with 7 bases fitting TRBD1. The CDR3 contains 15 residues. Losses at the gene ends were 0 bases for V and 5 bases for J; bases not matched to a gene: 6. Germline V gives CDR1 ENHRY, CDR2 SYGVKD. The DNA for the CDR3 is TGTGCCATCAGTGAGTCTCGTGACAGGGCATATGGCTACACCTTC. Its translation: CAISESRDRAYGYTF.

The gene calls are TRBV5-6 and TRBJ2-7; 14 bases align to TRBD2. CDR3 length: 14 amino acids. Trimming at V came to 5 bases and at J to 4 bases, leaving 2 bases not matched to a gene. Germline CDR1 SGHDT, CDR2 YYEEEE. The CDR3 DNA reads TGTGCCAGCAGGCGACTAGCGGGAGGGTACGAGCAGTACTTC. The encoded protein is CASRRLAGGYEQYF.

This clone appeared once. At one of its ends the junction is not consistent with the germline gene, which may arise from a read error. In the same sample, other DNA sequences code for this CDR3. V is TRBV5-1 and J is TRBJ2-7; D unresolved. Germline V gene data show CDR1 as SGHRS and CDR2 as YFSETQ. The CDR3 loop spans 12 amino acids. The CDR3 coding sequence is TGCGCTAGCAGCCTTTACTCCTACGAGCAGTACTTC. This codes for CASSLYSYEQYF. Full variable domain (remainder filled in from reference TRBV5-1 and TRBJ2-7): KAGVTQTPRYLIKTRGQQVTLSCSPISGHRSVSWYQQTPGQGLQFLFEYFSETQRNKGNFPGRFSGRQFSNSRSEMNVSTLELGDSALYLCASSLYSYEQYFGPGTRLTVT.

This rearrangement joins TRBV7-3 to TRBJ1-2; D might be TRBD1 (6 bases). Trimming left V 4 bases short and J 8 bases short, with 17 bases between. Germline V lookup: CDR1 SGHTA, CDR2 FQGTGA. The CDR3 extends over 14 amino acids. CDR3 sequence (DNA): TGTGCCAGCAGCTCCCAGGGGATTACGGGAGGCTACACCTTC. Translating gives CASSSQGITGGYTF. Complete variable domain (other parts from reference TRBV7-3 and TRBJ1-2): GAGVSQTPSNKVTEKGKYVELRCDPISGHTALYWYRQSLGQGPEFLIYFQGTGAADDSGLPNDRFFAVRPEGSVSTLKIQRTERGDSAVYLCASSSQGITGGYTFGSGTRLTVV.

The chain joins TRBV5-3 to TRBJ1-1; 11 nucleotides match TRBD1. TRBV5-3 is an ORF, and what it does is uncertain. With 3 bases clipped from V and 1 base from J, the junction kept 8 bases outside the gene matches. CDR3 length equals 17 residues. CDR3 in amino acids: CARSYGQGAPPNTEAFF. CDR3 nucleotides: TGTGCCAGAAGCTACGGACAGGGGGCGCCCCCGAACACTGAAGCTTTCTTT.

The rearrangement joins TRBV9 to TRBJ1-2; D unresolved. The germline V gene encodes CDR1 SGDLS and CDR2 YYNGEE. The CDR3 covers 13 residues. Between the trimmed V and J ends, which lost 3 bases and 7 bases, there was a span of 13 bases. The CDR3 nucleotides are TGTGCCAGCAGCGCCGGGGAGGGATCTGGCTACACCTTC. Translation: CASSAGEGSGYTF.

The genes are TRBV7-2 and TRBJ2-5, with TRBD2 matching 7 bases. This CDR3 has 14 amino acids. Germline trimming cut 0 bases from V and 5 bases from J; bases unmatched to any gene: 3. Germline V gene sequence: CDR1 SGHTA, CDR2 FQGNSA. DNA of the CDR3: TGTGCCAGCAGCTTAGCCCTGGGAGGGGAGACCCAGTACTTC. Translating it yields CASSLALGGETQYF.

This clone was detected once. The gene calls are TRBV4-2 and TRBJ1-2, with 9 bases matching TRBD1. This CDR3 is 15 amino acids long. The V segment lost 3 bases and the J segment 5 bases; nucleotides outside the gene matches: 7. CDR1 is LGHNA, CDR2 YNFKEQ, per germline. The CDR3 protein is CASSQIPQGAYGYTF. For the CDR3, the DNA is TGTGCCAGCAGCCAGATACCACAGGGGGCTTATGGCTACACCTTC.

The chain combines TRBV5-4 with TRBJ2-5; TRBD1 matches 7 bases. The junction had 5 bases not matched to a gene; V was cut back by 4 bases and J by 5 bases. The CDR3 is 13 residues long. Germline values: CDR1 SGHNT, CDR2 YYREEE (reference sequence). This chain's CDR3 is CASSRDRAETQYF. CDR3 sequence (DNA): TGTGCCAGCAGCCGCGACAGGGCTGAGACCCAGTACTTC.

V gene TRBV27 combines with J gene TRBJ1-6; D is ambiguous. CDR3 size: 15 residues. V lost 3 bases to trimming and J lost 10 bases, with 16 bases between them. From germline, CDR1 is MNHEY and CDR2 SMNVEV (reference sequence). DNA for the CDR3: TGTGCCAGCAGTTTTTCCGCCAGTACGTTGTCACCCCTCCACTTT. This encodes CASSFSASTLSPLHF.

The table lists this clone with a count of one. The CDR3 spells CASSSVSYNEQFF. DNA for the CDR3: TGTGCCAGCAGCTCCGTATCCTACAATGAGCAGTTCTTC. The V call is TRBV28, the J call TRBJ2-1; D is undetermined. The CDR3 covers 13 residues. Germline CDR1 and CDR2: MDHEN and SYDVKM. V was trimmed by 6 bases and J by 1 base, leaving 7 bases between them. Looking up the rest from reference TRBV28 and TRBJ2-1 gives the full variable domain: DVKVTQSSRYLVKRTGEKVFLECVQDMDHENMFWYRQDPGLGLRLIYFSYDVKMKEKGDIPEGYSVSREKKERFSLILESASTNQTSMYLCASSSVSYNEQFFGPGTRLTVL.